Listed below are T cell receptor beta chains from one sample, sequenced in a study of CD8+CD57+ T cells in acquired aplastic anemia. TCRdb reprocessed the reads via MiXCR and lists one record per CDR3 protein. The sample has roughly 500,000 distinct CDR3 sequences; 25% to 40% are singletons. Sequencing input: sorted CD4+, CD8+, or CD8+CD57+ T cells (not recorded which) from PBMCs. The receptors come from a human donor with aplastic anemia. Both conserved end residues are part of each CDR3. The D gene is left open where the match is weak. Rows may omit the clone size; those that give it use once, few, many or a size class.

J: TRBJ2-1; D: .; V: TRBV7-2; size: few; CDR3: CASSLARGFNEQFF; DNA: TGTGCCAGCAGCTTAGCACGGGGGTTCAATGAGCAGTTCTTC
J: TRBJ2-5; D: TRBD1; V: TRBV10-3; size: .; CDR3: CASRKGAQETQYF; DNA: TGTGCCAGCAGGAAGGGGGCCCAAGAGACCCAGTACTTC
J: TRBJ2-5; D: .; V: TRBV20-1; size: .; CDR3: CSARRQTLQETQYF; DNA: TGCAGTGCTAGAAGGCAGACCCTCCAAGAGACCCAGTACTTC
J: TRBJ1-5; D: .; V: TRBV2; size: many; CDR3: CASSEVDPFGQPQHF; DNA: TGTGCCAGCAGTGAGGTGGACCCCTTTGGCCAGCCCCAGCATTTT
J: TRBJ2-3; D: TRBD1; V: TRBV7-8; size: many; CDR3: CASSHPGGPDTQYF; DNA: TGTGCCAGCAGCCACCCAGGGGGCCCAGATACGCAGTATTTT
J: TRBJ1-2; D: .; V: TRBV7-2; size: many; CDR3: CASSLMVSGTGNYGYTF; DNA: TGTGCCAGCAGCTTAATGGTGTCAGGAACAGGGAACTATGGCTACACCTTC
J: TRBJ2-3; D: .; V: TRBV19; size: many; CDR3: CASSETLEVTDTQYF; DNA: TGTGCCAGTAGCGAGACTCTCGAGGTTACAGATACGCAGTATTTT
J: TRBJ2-1; D: .; V: TRBV7-2; size: few; CDR3: CASSLGGFGNNEQFF; DNA: TGTGCCAGCAGCTTAGGAGGTTTCGGGAACAATGAGCAGTTCTTC
J: TRBJ1-6; D: .; V: TRBV6-6; size: many; CDR3: CASSYSGVDSPLHF; DNA: TGTGCCAGCAGTTACTCAGGGGTGGATTCACCCCTCCACTTT
J: TRBJ2-5; D: .; V: TRBV2; size: many; CDR3: CASSTTGEETQYF; DNA: TGTGCCAGCAGTACGACCGGGGAAGAGACCCAGTACTTC
J: TRBJ2-7; D: .; V: TRBV7-8; size: .; CDR3: CASSQGEVATYEQYF; DNA: TGTGCCAGCAGCCAAGGGGAGGTCGCCACCTACGAGCAGTACTTC
J: TRBJ1-2; D: .; V: TRBV5-1; size: .; CDR3: CASSPEPGINGYTF; DNA: TGCGCCAGCAGCCCCGAGCCAGGGATCAATGGCTACACCTTC
J: TRBJ2-7; D: TRBD1; V: TRBV10-3; size: .; CDR3: CAISPEGTGQYEQYF; DNA: TGTGCCATCAGTCCTGAAGGGACAGGGCAATACGAGCAGTACTTC
J: TRBJ2-1; D: TRBD1; V: TRBV29-1; size: .; CDR3: CSVEESLDREQFF; DNA: TGCAGCGTTGAAGAATCGTTGGACAGGGAACAGTTCTTC
J: TRBJ1-5; D: .; V: TRBV2; size: .; CDR3: CASSQVNSNQPQHF; DNA: TGTGCCAGCAGCCAGGTGAATAGCAATCAGCCCCAGCATTTT
J: TRBJ1-2; D: .; V: TRBV29-1; size: many; CDR3: CSVVGQPNYGYTF; DNA: TGCAGCGTTGTTGGTCAGCCTAACTATGGCTACACCTTC
J: TRBJ2-5; D: TRBD2; V: TRBV29-1; size: many; CDR3: CSVEGERGGGTQYF; DNA: TGCAGCGTTGAAGGGGAACGGGGGGGCGGGACCCAGTACTTC
J: TRBJ1-2; D: .; V: TRBV7-2; size: .; CDR3: CASSLGQAGYTF; DNA: TGTGCCAGCAGCTTAGGTCAGGCAGGCTACACCTTC
J: TRBJ2-7; D: TRBD1; V: TRBV5-5; size: few; CDR3: CASSFQGQTVSYEQYF; DNA: TGTGCCAGCAGCTTTCAGGGACAGACGGTCTCCTACGAGCAGTACTTC
J: TRBJ2-5; D: .; V: TRBV29-1; size: many; CDR3: CSVEDNRAFGETQYF; DNA: TGCAGCGTTGAAGACAACAGGGCGTTTGGAGAGACCCAGTACTTC
J: TRBJ1-5; D: .; V: TRBV7-8; size: many; CDR3: CASSLGDTYQPQHF; DNA: TGTGCCAGCAGCTTAGGGGACACCTATCAGCCCCAGCATTTT
J: TRBJ2-5; D: TRBD1; V: TRBV9; size: .; CDR3: CASSPQGTEETQYF; DNA: TGTGCCAGCAGCCCACAAGGGACAGAAGAGACCCAGTACTTC
J: TRBJ1-1; D: TRBD1; V: TRBV5-1; size: .; CDR3: CASSTGQGTNTEAFF; DNA: TGCGCCAGCAGCACAGGACAGGGAACGAACACTGAAGCTTTCTTT
J: TRBJ2-1; D: TRBD2; V: TRBV20-1; size: .; CDR3: CSARSRGGTSYNEQFF; DNA: TGCAGTGCTAGATCTCGGGGGGGCACTTCCTACAATGAGCAGTTCTTC
J: TRBJ1-1; D: .; V: TRBV7-6; size: .; CDR3: CASSLDGTTEAFF; DNA: TGTGCCAGCAGCTTAGACGGGACGACTGAAGCTTTCTTT
J: TRBJ2-7; D: .; V: TRBV7-2; size: many; CDR3: CASSLDSWRVNEQYF; DNA: TGTGCCAGCAGCTTAGATTCGTGGCGCGTGAACGAGCAGTACTTC
J: TRBJ1-5; D: .; V: TRBV2; size: .; CDR3: CASSQGGVGNQPQHF; DNA: TGTGCCAGCAGTCAGGGAGGGGTCGGCAATCAGCCCCAGCATTTT
J: TRBJ2-7; D: TRBD2; V: TRBV19; size: many; CDR3: CASRQTSGGTYEQYF; DNA: TGTGCCAGTAGACAGACTAGCGGAGGGACCTACGAGCAGTACTTC